These 27 T cell receptor beta chains were sequenced from one sample in a study of T cell responses to AZD1222 COVID-19 vaccine. Method: immunoSEQ multiplex PCR; TCRdb's copy keeps in-frame clones and lacks some. The sample lists nearly 110,000 clones, less than 95% occurring once. The sample was peripheral blood, taken 28 days after the second AZD1222 dose. The receptors shown here come from an adult who received the AZD1222 COVID-19 vaccine.

V is TRBV19 and J is TRBJ1-5, with D uncertain. Germline lookup yields CDR1 LNHDA and CDR2 SQIVND (reference sequence). Between the trimmed V and J ends, which lost 4 bases and 7 bases, there was a span of 11 bases. The CDR3 consists of 13 residues. Here the CDR3 reads CASSTPFGQPQHF. CDR3 DNA sequence: TGTGCCAGTAGTACACCCTTCGGGCAGCCCCAGCATTTT.

Of note for this clone: Other nucleotide sequences from this sample produce the same CDR3. V gene TRBV19 combines with J gene TRBJ2-2; D possibly uses TRBD1 or TRBD2 (6 bases each). Germline V gene data show CDR1 as LNHDA and CDR2 as SQIVND (reference sequence). The CDR3 is 14 residues long. V dropped 2 bases and J dropped 7 bases, with 11 bases sitting between them. CDR3 DNA sequence: TGTGCCAGTAGTATATGGGGGGCGGACGGGGAGCTGTTTTTT. This sequence encodes CASSIWGADGELFF.

The rearrangement links TRBV11-2 to TRBJ2-3; 8 bases match TRBD2. There are 15 residues in the CDR3. Trimming cost V 4 bases and J 2 bases; bases outside gene matches: 5. CDR1 SGHAT and CDR2 FQNNGV come from the germline V gene. The DNA for the CDR3 is TGTGCCAGCAGCTCAGCGGGGGACTCCACAGATACGCAGTATTTT. It translates to CASSSAGDSTDTQYF.

The chain links TRBV4-3 to TRBJ2-7; D remains unclear. CDR1 and CDR2 (germline): LGHNA, YSLEER. Trimming removed 2 bases at V and 2 bases at J, with 13 bases between. CDR3 length: 15 residues. The CDR3 sequence: CASSQNSKGTYEQYF. CDR3 bases: TGCGCCAGCAGCCAAAATTCTAAGGGTACCTACGAGCAGTACTTC.

The chain couples TRBV19 to TRBJ1-1; perhaps TRBD1 as D (5 bases). Germline V CDR1 and CDR2: LNHDA, SQIVND (reference sequence). Trimming pared 6 bases from V and 5 bases from J, leaving 13 bases between. This CDR3 comprises 13 residues. DNA of the CDR3: TGTGCCAGTAGGGGGCTGGGGGGAACTGAAGCTTTCTTT. It specifies CASRGLGGTEAFF.

This sequence joins TRBV6-5 and TRBJ2-7; TRBD1 matches at 12 bases. The germline V gene encodes CDR1 MNHEY and CDR2 SVGAGI. The CDR3 length is 15 residues. The V and J ends lost 5 bases and 3 bases, in that order; junction bases with no gene match: 5. Here the CDR3 reads CASSLGTGGVYEQYF. The CDR3 coding sequence is TGTGCCAGCAGTCTCGGGACAGGGGGCGTCTACGAGCAGTACTTC.

The chain links TRBV6-5 to TRBJ1-2; TRBD1 is a possible D gene (5 bases). V was trimmed by 6 bases and J by 5 bases, leaving 7 bases between them. Germline V lookup: CDR1 MNHEY, CDR2 SVGAGI. This CDR3 is 11 amino acids long. CDR3 in amino acids: CASRGPYGYTF. CDR3 coding DNA: TGTGCCAGCAGGGGGCCTTATGGCTACACCTTC.

This clone has just one count. The rearrangement links TRBV5-1 to TRBJ1-5, with a tentative D call TRBD1 (5 bases). This CDR3 has 15 amino acids. V shed 0 bases and J shed 1 base, with 8 bases lying between them. Germline assignment: CDR1 SGHRS and CDR2 YFSETQ. The CDR3 sequence is CASSLDPGSNQPQHF. Here the CDR3 DNA reads TGCGCCAGCAGCTTGGATCCAGGGAGCAATCAGCCCCAGCATTTT.

The chain recombines TRBV5-4 with TRBJ2-2; 9 bases fit TRBD2. The CDR3 totals 16 residues. The V segment lost 0 bases and the J segment 3 bases; nucleotides outside the gene matches: 3. CDR1 SGHNT and CDR2 YYREEE come from the germline V gene (reference sequence). This chain's CDR3 is CASSLGASGDTGELFF. In DNA, the CDR3 is TGTGCCAGCAGCTTGGGGGCTAGCGGGGACACCGGGGAGCTGTTTTTT.

The rearrangement uses TRBV9 and TRBJ2-3; the match to TRBD2 covers 11 bases. The CDR3 consists of 15 residues. Looked up from germline, CDR1 is SGDLS and CDR2 is YYNGEE. V lost 2 bases to trimming and J lost 2 bases; unmatched junction nucleotides: 1. The CDR3 region has the DNA TGTGCCAGCAGCGTTAGCGGGGGGGTCACAGATACGCAGTATTTT. Translating gives CASSVSGGVTDTQYF.

This clone was detected only a few times. This chain uses TRBV7-6 with TRBJ2-6; D unclear. In germline, CDR1 is SGHVS, CDR2 FNYEAQ. Trimming removed 1 base from V and 0 bases from J, with 7 bases in between. There are 16 residues in the CDR3. In DNA form, the CDR3 reads TGTGCCAGCAGCTTAGATTTGAACTCTGGGGCCAACGTCCTGACTTTC. Protein product: CASSLDLNSGANVLTF.

The rearrangement uses TRBV28 and TRBJ2-7; D may match TRBD1 or TRBD2 (5 bases each). The germline V gene encodes CDR1 MDHEN and CDR2 SYDVKM. The CDR3 has 14 residues. V gave up 3 bases and J gave up 2 bases, with 11 bases separating them. CDR3 DNA: TGTGCCAGCAGTTTGGGTGGGGGTACCTACGAGCAGTACTTC. Its protein product is CASSLGGGTYEQYF.

The chain carries TRBV7-3 and TRBJ1-2, with D tentatively TRBD1 (6 bases). The CDR3 contains 15 residues. Between the trimmed V and J ends, which lost 5 bases and 5 bases, there was a span of 18 bases. Per germline, CDR1 SGHTA and CDR2 FQGTGA. This CDR3 is CASSPEDRLPYGYTF. CDR3 bases: TGTGCCAGCAGCCCCGAGGACAGACTACCTTATGGCTACACCTTC.

This clone was recorded a few times. V usage is TRBV2 and J usage is TRBJ2-1; D is uncertain. Germline-derived CDR1 and CDR2 are SNHLY and FYNNEI. The CDR3 covers 15 residues. Trimming took 2 bases from V and 8 from J, leaving 16 bases between them. This chain's CDR3 is CASSESEALGHEQFF. DNA of the CDR3: TGTGCCAGCAGTGAATCCGAAGCTCTCGGTCATGAGCAGTTCTTC.

The CDR3 protein is CASSPRGRGNYGYTF. In nucleotides, the CDR3 is TGTGCCAGCAGCCCCCGAGGGAGGGGAAACTATGGCTACACCTTC. The chain has TRBV13 and TRBJ1-2; D might be TRBD1 (5 bases). Germline V gives CDR1 PRHDT, CDR2 FYEKMQ (reference sequence). Trimming removed 5 bases from V and 2 bases from J, with 15 bases in between. The CDR3 loop spans 15 amino acids.

The chain uses TRBV5-1 and TRBJ2-3; D is uncertain. V was clipped by 3 bases and J by 6 bases, with 8 bases between them. CDR1 and CDR2 (germline): SGHRS, YFSETQ. This CDR3 has 12 residues. The CDR3: CASSSDTDTQYF. Here the CDR3 DNA reads TGCGCCAGCAGCTCCGACACCGATACGCAGTATTTT.

This chain links TRBV6-4 with TRBJ1-5, with a weak D call TRBD1 (6 bases). V was clipped by 2 bases and J by 5 bases, with 13 bases between them. The CDR3 runs to 15 residues. CDR1 and CDR2 from the germline V gene are MRHNA and SNTAGT. The CDR3: CASSDRGEGHQPQHF. The CDR3 DNA reads as TGTGCCAGCAGTGACAGGGGGGAAGGGCATCAGCCCCAGCATTTT.

The CDR3, as DNA: TGCGCCAGCAGCTTGGCTCGGGTATCGAACACTGAAGCTTTCTTT. This translates into CASSLARVSNTEAFF. The chain couples TRBV5-1 to TRBJ1-1; D uncertain. V shed 0 bases and J shed 1 base, with 10 bases lying between them. The CDR3 spans 15 residues. Germline V gene data show CDR1 as SGHRS and CDR2 as YFSETQ.

This chain connects TRBV18 to TRBJ1-1; 8 positions agree with TRBD1. This CDR3 is built from 15 residues. The J segment lost 4 bases and the V segment lost 2 bases, leaving 6 bases of the junction unmatched. In germline, CDR1 is KGHSH, CDR2 LQKENI. CDR3 protein: CASSPVGQGGTEAFF. CDR3 DNA: TGTGCCAGCTCACCAGTTGGACAGGGCGGCACTGAAGCTTTCTTT.

The rearrangement uses TRBV2 and TRBJ1-1; a weak D match, TRBD1 (6 bases). The CDR3 sequence is 14 residues long. CDR1 and CDR2 (germline): SNHLY, FYNNEI. V was clipped by 3 bases and J by 4 bases, with 12 bases between them. CDR3 bases: TGTGCCAGCAGTGAGATACAGGGTATCACTGAAGCTTTCTTT. It specifies CASSEIQGITEAFF.

The chain joins TRBV14 to TRBJ2-7; D remains unclear. Germline V gene sequence: CDR1 SGHDN, CDR2 FVKESK. CDR3 size: 12 residues. Trimming left V 1 base short and J 12 bases short, with 13 bases between. For the CDR3, the DNA is TGTGCCAGCAGCCAAGCGTCGGGCTGGGTGTACTTC. Its protein product is CASSQASGWVYF.

The rearrangement links TRBV5-1 to TRBJ2-5; perhaps TRBD2 as D (6 bases). V gave up 3 bases and J gave up 5 bases, with 23 bases separating them. Per germline, CDR1 SGHRS and CDR2 YFSETQ. This CDR3 region has 17 residues. CDR3 nucleotides: TGCGCCAGCAGCTCCGGCGGGGCAGCCCCGGCGGAGGAGACCCAGTACTTC. It specifies CASSSGGAAPAEETQYF.

V and J are TRBV19 and TRBJ2-7; TRBD1 matches at 9 bases. The CDR3 has 16 residues. J was trimmed by 2 bases and V by 5 bases; bases with no gene match: 10. The germline V gene encodes CDR1 LNHDA and CDR2 SQIVND (reference sequence). The CDR3 spells CASSGGWTGAAYEQYF. CDR3 bases: TGTGCCAGTAGTGGGGGATGGACAGGGGCAGCCTACGAGCAGTACTTC.

The chain joins TRBV7-2 to TRBJ2-7; 12 positions agree with TRBD2. The CDR3 consists of 15 residues. CDR1 is SGHTA and CDR2 is FQGNSA in the germline V gene. The trim removed 6 bases at V and 5 bases at J, leaving 8 bases unmatched. The CDR3 nucleotides read TGTGCCAGCAGTCGCGTCCCTAGCGGGGGGGACGAGCAGTACTTC. This translates into CASSRVPSGGDEQYF.

This clone was picked up one time. V is TRBV24-1 and J is TRBJ2-1; TRBD2 aligns across 10 bases. Germline-derived CDR1 and CDR2 are KGHDR and SFDVKD. This CDR3 has 17 residues. V gave up 4 bases and J gave up 4 bases; unmatched junction bases: 9. The CDR3 is CATSEASGGALYNEQFF. The CDR3 coding sequence is TGTGCCACCAGTGAAGCTAGCGGGGGAGCCCTTTACAATGAGCAGTTCTTC.

The chain combines TRBV29-1 with TRBJ2-7; D gene uncertain. From germline, CDR1 is SQVTM and CDR2 ANQGSEA. CDR3 length equals 12 residues. The V gene lost 4 bases and the J gene lost 5 bases, with 12 bases spanning the gap. The CDR3 region is CSVGVLADEQYF. The DNA of the CDR3 is TGCAGCGTTGGTGTGCTCGCGGACGAGCAGTACTTC.

The chain uses TRBV3-1 (or the pseudogene TRBV3-2) and TRBJ2-3; D not resolved. From germline, CDR1 is LGHDT and CDR2 YNNKEL (reference sequence). Trimming removed 5 bases from V and 4 bases from J, with 16 bases in between. This CDR3 has 15 amino acids. The CDR3 DNA follows: TGTGCCAGCAGCTCCGCAGGCCCACGACCAGATACGCAGTATTTT. Protein product: CASSSAGPRPDTQYF.